Sequencing of this T cell receptor beta chain was carried out in a study of siplizumab effects on memory and regulatory T cells. General observations from the study: The majority of clones, roughly 80-96% of proliferating CD4+ or CD8+ clones, lacked an assignable naive or memory phenotype. Treg-derived clones made up an average of around 75% of mappable alloreactive CD4+ clones with siplizumab and 26.9% in controls. Proliferating Tregs taken from siplizumab cultures were not shown to have a confirmed suppressive function.

Around 10^5 TCR templates per sample were sequenced. The assay was immunoSEQ multiplex PCR, and TCRdb's table has in-frame clones only and misses some. The sample records about 110,000 clones, roughly nine tenths being singletons. Worth noting for this clone: Its matching antigen is unknown.

With 0 bases clipped from V and 8 bases from J, the junction kept 5 bases outside the gene matches. Germline-derived CDR1 and CDR2 are SGDLS and YYNGEE. This CDR3 region has 15 residues. The receptor was isolated from a human donor in good health. The rearrangement joins TRBV9 to TRBJ1-6; TRBD1 matches 7 bases. The sequencing input was Tregs sorted from blood. The chain's CDR3 is CASSVGWTGDSPLHF. CDR3 DNA sequence: TGTGCCAGCAGCGTAGGGTGGACAGGCGATTCACCCCTCCACTTT.